These 7 T cell receptor beta chains were sequenced from one sample in a study of a mutant IDH1 vaccine in newly diagnosed glioma. Using immunoSEQ multiplex PCR, the repertoire was profiled, and TCRdb retains in-frame clones only, with some absent. The repertoire holds some 56,000 clones, with more than 90% as singletons. Time point here: baseline, week 1 (first vaccination visit). Treatment of the sample: pre-vaccination baseline after standard-of-care therapy. The source was PBMCs, collected from a glioma patient treated with radiotherapy, temozolomide or both. The receptors here all came from a man in his forties or fifties with glioma.

The J gene is TRBJ1-1, the V gene TRBV19, with unresolved D. The germline V gene encodes CDR1 LNHDA and CDR2 SQIVND (reference sequence). CDR3 length equals 17 residues. Trimming cost V 9 bases and J 1 base, with 24 bases left between them. The CDR3 protein is CASLGVRVASTNTEAFF. CDR3 DNA sequence: TGTGCCAGCCTCGGGGTCCGAGTAGCCTCTACGAACACTGAAGCTTTCTTT.

The V call is TRBV7-2, the J call TRBJ2-7, with 7 positions matching TRBD2. This CDR3 is built from 15 residues. Germline CDR1 and CDR2: SGHTA and FQGNSA. Trimming cost V 5 bases and J 1 base; bases outside gene matches: 8. CDR3 amino acids: CASSPGGVRSYEQYF. The CDR3 bases are TGTGCCAGCAGCCCTGGGGGGGTACGATCCTACGAGCAGTACTTC.

The DNA for the CDR3 is TGCAGCGCCCGACAGTTCGGGAATTCACCCCTCCACTTT. Amino acids: CSARQFGNSPLHF. The gene calls are TRBV29-1 and TRBJ1-6, with a weak D call TRBD1 (5 bases). The CDR3 sequence is 13 residues long. Germline-derived CDR1 and CDR2 are SQVTM and ANQGSEA. Trimming removed 7 bases at V and 7 bases at J, with 14 bases between.

The chain uses TRBV19 and TRBJ1-1, with a weak D call TRBD1 (6 bases). CDR1 and CDR2 (germline): LNHDA, SQIVND (reference sequence). There are 14 residues in the CDR3. Trimming cost V 3 bases and J 8 bases, with 16 bases left between them. CDR3 sequence (DNA): TGTGCCAGTAGTATGGGGGGGCTTGCTGGCGAAGCTTTCTTT. Protein: CASSMGGLAGEAFF. The full variable domain, rest sourced from reference TRBV19 and TRBJ1-1, is DGGITQSPKYLFRKEGQNVTLSCEQNLNHDAMYWYRQDPGQGLRLIYYSQIVNDFQKGDIAEGYSVSREKKESFPLTVTSAQKNPTAFYLCASSMGGLAGEAFFGQGTRLTVV.

J is TRBJ2-3 and V is TRBV9, with 9 bases aligning to TRBD1. The CDR3 length is 16 residues. Germline CDR1 is SGDLS and CDR2 is YYNGEE. The junction had 6 bases not matched to a gene; V was cut back by 4 bases and J by 0 bases. CDR3 sequence reads: CASSSGQGLSTDTQYF. DNA for the CDR3: TGTGCCAGCAGCTCAGGACAGGGGTTGAGCACAGATACGCAGTATTTT.

As DNA, the CDR3 is TGTGCCAGCAGTTACGGGCCCCGGTACGAGCAGTACTTC. Translating it yields CASSYGPRYEQYF. The chain employs TRBV6-5 and TRBJ2-7; D not certain. The CDR3 loop spans 13 amino acids. V was cut by 2 bases and J by 4 bases, with 9 bases left in between. Germline V gene lookup returns CDR1 MNHEY and CDR2 SVGAGI.

The chain links TRBV9 to TRBJ2-1, with TRBD2 matching 8 bases. J gave up 4 bases and V 4 bases, and 7 bases lay outside the gene matches. CDR3 length: 15 amino acids. Germline V gene lookup returns CDR1 SGDLS and CDR2 YYNGEE. This chain's CDR3 is CASSRGGSSYNEQFF. In DNA form, the CDR3 reads TGTGCCAGCAGCCGCGGGGGGAGCAGTTACAATGAGCAGTTCTTC.